The present entry profiles one T cell receptor (beta chain) with its context. Thawed PBMCs were rested overnight at 37°C with approximately 200 IU/ml IL-2 before regulatory T cell sorting. This CDR3 is built from 13 residues. Trimming left V 0 bases short and J 8 bases short, with 10 bases between. CDR1 is SGHTA, CDR2 FQGNSA, per germline. This table comes from immunoSEQ multiplex PCR, and its TCRdb copy is limited to in-frame clones, with some not included. The repertoire includes about 78,000 clones, less than 95% of them detected once, and approximately 0.35% sits in the top ten. The entry originates in a study of Tregs in tolerant kidney transplant recipients.

Sequencing used Tregs from blood, obtained before the transplant. The clonotype comes from a human donor who received a combined kidney and bone marrow transplant. The chain is built from TRBV7-2 and TRBJ1-2, with no clear D. The CDR3 coding sequence is TGTGCCAGCAGCTTAGCGTTCGAGGGCGGCTACACCTTC. Its protein product is CASSLAFEGGYTF.